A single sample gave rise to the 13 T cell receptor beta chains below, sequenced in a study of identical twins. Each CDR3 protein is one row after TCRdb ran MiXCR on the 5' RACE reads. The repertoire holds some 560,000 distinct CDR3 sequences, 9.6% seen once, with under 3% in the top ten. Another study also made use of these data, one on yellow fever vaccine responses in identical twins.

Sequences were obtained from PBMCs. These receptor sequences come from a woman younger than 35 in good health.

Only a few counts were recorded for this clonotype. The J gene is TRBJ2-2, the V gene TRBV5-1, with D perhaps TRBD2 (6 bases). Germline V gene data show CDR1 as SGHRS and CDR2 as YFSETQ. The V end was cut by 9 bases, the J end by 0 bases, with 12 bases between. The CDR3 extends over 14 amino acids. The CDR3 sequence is CATSGTPNTGELFF. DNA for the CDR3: TGCGCCACCTCCGGGACTCCGAACACCGGGGAGCTGTTTTTT.

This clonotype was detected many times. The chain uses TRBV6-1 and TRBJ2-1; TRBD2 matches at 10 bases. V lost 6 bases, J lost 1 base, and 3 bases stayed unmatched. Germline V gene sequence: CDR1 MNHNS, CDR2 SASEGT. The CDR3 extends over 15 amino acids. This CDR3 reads CASSPSGGSYNEQFF. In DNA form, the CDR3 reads TGTGCCAGCAGCCCTAGCGGGGGATCCTACAATGAGCAGTTCTTC.

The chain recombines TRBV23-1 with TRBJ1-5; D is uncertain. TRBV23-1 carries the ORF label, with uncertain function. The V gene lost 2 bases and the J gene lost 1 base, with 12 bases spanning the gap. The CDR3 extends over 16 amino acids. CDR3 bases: TGCGCCAGCAGTCAAATCACAGCCTGGAGCAATCAGCCCCAGCATTTT. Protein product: CASSQITAWSNQPQHF.

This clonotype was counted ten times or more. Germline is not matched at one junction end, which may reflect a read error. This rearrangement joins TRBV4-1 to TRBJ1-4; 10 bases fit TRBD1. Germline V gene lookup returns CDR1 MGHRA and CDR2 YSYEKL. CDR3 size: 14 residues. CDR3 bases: TGTGCCAGCAGTCTGGGACAGGGGAGTGAAAAACTGTTTTTT. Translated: CASSLGQGSEKLFF.

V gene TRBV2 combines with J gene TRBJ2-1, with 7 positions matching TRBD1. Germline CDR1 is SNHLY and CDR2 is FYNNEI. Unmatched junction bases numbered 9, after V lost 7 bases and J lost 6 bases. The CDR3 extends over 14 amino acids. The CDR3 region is CASKQGVTGNEQFF. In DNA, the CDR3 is TGTGCCAGCAAGCAGGGGGTAACAGGCAATGAGCAGTTCTTC.

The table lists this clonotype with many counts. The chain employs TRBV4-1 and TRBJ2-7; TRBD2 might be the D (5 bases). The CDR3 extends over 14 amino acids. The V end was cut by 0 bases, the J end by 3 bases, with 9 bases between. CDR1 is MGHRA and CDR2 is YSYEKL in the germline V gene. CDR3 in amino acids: CASSQENSDYEQYF. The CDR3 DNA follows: TGCGCCAGCAGCCAAGAGAATAGCGACTACGAGCAGTACTTC.

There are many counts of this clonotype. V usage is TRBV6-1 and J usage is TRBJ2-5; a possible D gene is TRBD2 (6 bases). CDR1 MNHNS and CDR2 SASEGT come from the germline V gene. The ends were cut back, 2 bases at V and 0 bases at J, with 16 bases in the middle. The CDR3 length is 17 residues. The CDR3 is CASSEFSGRGYQETQYF. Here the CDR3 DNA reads TGTGCCAGCAGTGAATTCTCGGGACGGGGGTACCAAGAGACCCAGTACTTC.

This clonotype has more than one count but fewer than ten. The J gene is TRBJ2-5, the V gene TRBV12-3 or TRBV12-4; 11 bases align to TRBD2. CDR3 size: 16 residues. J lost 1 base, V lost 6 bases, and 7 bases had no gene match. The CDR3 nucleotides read TGTGCCAGCAGGGTTACTAGCGGGGGCACCCAAGAGACCCAGTACTTC. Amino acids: CASRVTSGGTQETQYF.

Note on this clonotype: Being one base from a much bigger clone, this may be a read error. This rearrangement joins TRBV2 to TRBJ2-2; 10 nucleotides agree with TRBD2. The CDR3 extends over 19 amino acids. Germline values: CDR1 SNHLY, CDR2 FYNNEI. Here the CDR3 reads CASKKWTSGGRASTGELVF. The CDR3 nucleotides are TGTGCCAGCAAGAAATGGACTAGCGGAGGGAGGGCGTCCACCGGGGAGCTGGTTTTT. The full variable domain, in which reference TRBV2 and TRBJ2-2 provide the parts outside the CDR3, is EPEVTQTPSHQVTQMGQEVILRCVPISNHLYFYWYRQILGQKVEFLVSFYNNEISEKSEIFDDQFSVERPDGSNFTLKIRSTKLEDSAMYFCASKKWTSGGRASTGELVFGEGSRLTVL.

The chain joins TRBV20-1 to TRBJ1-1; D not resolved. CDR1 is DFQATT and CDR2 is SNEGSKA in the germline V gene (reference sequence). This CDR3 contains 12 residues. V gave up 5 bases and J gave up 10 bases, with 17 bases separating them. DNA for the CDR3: TGCAGTGCTTCACGGTCGTTAATGGGAGCTTTCTTT. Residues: CSASRSLMGAFF.

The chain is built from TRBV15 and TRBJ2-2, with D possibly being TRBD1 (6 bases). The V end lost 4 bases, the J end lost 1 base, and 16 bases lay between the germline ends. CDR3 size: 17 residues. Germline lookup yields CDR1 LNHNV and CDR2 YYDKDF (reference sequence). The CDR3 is CATSTSSGTRNTGELFF. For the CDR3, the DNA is TGTGCCACCAGCACAAGCTCCGGGACACGGAACACCGGGGAGCTGTTTTTT.

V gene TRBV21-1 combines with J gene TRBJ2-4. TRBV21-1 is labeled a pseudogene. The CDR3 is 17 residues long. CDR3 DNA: TGTGCCAGCAACTCGCCTGACCGCGATGGGACCAAAAACATTCAGTACTTC. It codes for CASNSPDRDGTKNIQYF.

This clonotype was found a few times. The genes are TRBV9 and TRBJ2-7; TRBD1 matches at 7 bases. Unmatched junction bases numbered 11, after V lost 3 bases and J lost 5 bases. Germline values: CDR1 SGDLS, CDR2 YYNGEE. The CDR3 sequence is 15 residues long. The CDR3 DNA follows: TGTGCCAGCAGCGAAGGGGGCAGGGAGAAAAACGAGCAGTACTTC. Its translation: CASSEGGREKNEQYF.